What follows are 26 T cell receptor beta chains derived from one specimen sequenced in a study of blood T cells in healthy people across ages. A second about 7 to 11 cycle PCR used barcoded and J-beta primers. Each CDR3 protein is one row after TCRdb ran MiXCR on the 5' RACE reads. Seen here are 1.5 million to 2 million distinct CDR3 sequences, around 35% observed once, and the top ten hold 10% to 12%. Sequenced input: blood. These TCRs come from a woman aged 25 to 39 in good health.

The J gene is TRBJ2-5, the V gene TRBV4-2, with TRBD1 matching 9 bases. J was trimmed by 11 bases and V by 4 bases; bases with no gene match: 11. CDR1 and CDR2 from the germline V gene are LGHNA and YNFKEQ. The CDR3 is 14 residues long. The CDR3 DNA is TGTGCCAGCAGCCCCGGGACAGGGATCAATGAGCAGTACTTC. Protein sequence: CASSPGTGINEQYF.

The rearrangement uses TRBV2 and TRBJ1-6; 9 bases are shared with TRBD1. The CDR3 runs to 16 residues. Germline V gives CDR1 SNHLY, CDR2 FYNNEI. V was clipped by 4 bases and J by 7 bases; unmatched bases: 8. This CDR3 reads CASSVDRDRVNSPLHF. The CDR3 nucleotides are TGTGCCAGCAGTGTCGACCGGGACAGGGTGAATTCACCCCTCCACTTT.

This clonotype was counted only a few times. The V call is TRBV7-6, the J call TRBJ2-1, with 9 bases identical to TRBD2. This CDR3 region has 17 residues. With 5 bases clipped from V and 1 base from J, the junction kept 9 bases outside the gene matches. Germline V gene lookup returns CDR1 SGHVS and CDR2 FNYEAQ. Written as DNA, the CDR3 is TGTGCCAGCAGCGAGGGATCTAGCGGGAATTCCTACAATGAGCAGTTCTTC. It codes for CASSEGSSGNSYNEQFF. The full variable domain, rest sourced from reference TRBV7-6 and TRBJ2-1, is GAGVSQSPRYKVTKRGQDVALRCDPISGHVSLYWYRQALGQGPEFLTYFNYEAQQDKSGLPNDRFSAERPEGSISTLTIQRTEQRDSAMYRCASSEGSSGNSYNEQFFGPGTRLTVL.

This clonotype was counted only a few times. Here the CDR3 DNA reads TGTGCCAGCAGCTTAGGTGGAAGAAATTTCGGGGGTGAGCAGTTCTTC. This encodes CASSLGGRNFGGEQFF. The genes are TRBV13 and TRBJ2-1; tentative D call: TRBD2 (6 bases). V lost 0 bases and J 9 bases, leaving 18 bases between the germline ends. The CDR3 length is 16 residues. Germline V gene sequence: CDR1 PRHDT, CDR2 FYEKMQ (reference sequence). Full variable domain (remainder filled in from reference TRBV13 and TRBJ2-1): AAGVIQSPRHLIKEKRETATLKCYPIPRHDTVYWYQQGPGQDPQFLISFYEKMQSDKGSIPDRFSAQQFSDYHSELNMSSLELGDSALYFCASSLGGRNFGGEQFFGPGTRLTVL.

J is TRBJ2-3 and V is TRBV20-1, with 11 bases identical to TRBD1. The CDR3 extends over 14 amino acids. CDR1 and CDR2 from the germline V gene are DFQATT and SNEGSKA (reference sequence). The CDR3 spells CSSKGTGGTDTQYF. The DNA for the CDR3 is TGCAGCTCTAAAGGGACAGGGGGAACAGATACGCAGTATTTT.

This clonotype was detected only a few times. The chain combines TRBV29-1 with TRBJ2-2; no clear D. The CDR3 consists of 14 residues. V was trimmed by 3 bases and J by 1 base, leaving 9 bases between them. CDR1 and CDR2 from the germline V gene are SQVTM and ANQGSEA. The CDR3 sequence is CSVDDSQNTGELFF. CDR3 coding DNA: TGCAGCGTTGACGATAGCCAGAACACCGGGGAGCTGTTTTTT.

This rearrangement joins TRBV11-2 to TRBJ2-1; 12 bases line up with TRBD2. The CDR3 covers 17 residues. Germline V CDR1 and CDR2: SGHAT, FQNNGV. V shed 1 base, J shed 3 bases, and the junction held 4 bases outside the gene matches. This CDR3 is CASSLASGRAYYNEQFF. The CDR3 bases are TGTGCCAGCAGCTTAGCTAGCGGGAGGGCCTACTACAATGAGCAGTTCTTC.

This clonotype appeared once. The chain employs TRBV28 and TRBJ2-5; 9 positions match TRBD2. Germline-derived CDR1 and CDR2 are MDHEN and SYDVKM. The CDR3 runs 15 residues. With V trimmed by 2 bases and J by 5 bases, 6 bases remained unmatched. The CDR3 DNA is TGTGCCAGCAGTTTAAGCGGGAGGACTCGGGAGACCCAGTACTTC. Its translation is CASSLSGRTRETQYF.

In this sample, this clonotype turned up a few times. Germline and junction disagree at one end, which may indicate a read error. This sequence joins TRBV20-1 and TRBJ2-3; 8 bases map to TRBD2. Germline V gene sequence: CDR1 DFQATT, CDR2 SNEGSKA (reference sequence). The CDR3 is 16 amino acids. DNA of the CDR3: TGCAGTGCTAGAGATCCGGCGGGAGGAATCACAGGTACGCAGTATTTT. Translating gives CSARDPAGGITGTQYF.

This clonotype was detected only a few times. The chain joins TRBV9 to TRBJ1-1, with D hard to call. Germline CDR1 SGDLS, CDR2 YYNGEE. Deletions cut 3 bases from V and 1 base from J, with 10 bases between. This CDR3 is 14 amino acids long. The DNA for the CDR3 is TGTGCCAGCAGCGGGATAAACACGAACACTGAAGCTTTCTTT. Translating gives CASSGINTNTEAFF.

Points on this clonotype: One junction end disagrees with the germline gene, perhaps due to a read error. The chain is built from TRBV4-1 and TRBJ1-6; D is unclear. Germline V gives CDR1 MGHRA, CDR2 YSYEKL. This CDR3 has 19 residues. CDR3 in amino acids: CASSQEAGPPEGYNPPLHF. The CDR3 region has the DNA TGCGCCAGCAGCCAAGAGGCCGGGCCCCCAGAGGGCTATAATCCACCCCTCCACTTT.

This rearrangement joins TRBV11-2 to TRBJ1-2, with D possibly TRBD1 on 5 matching bases. With 5 bases removed from V and 3 bases from J, the gap between germline ends came to 10 bases. This CDR3 has 13 amino acids. CDR1 and CDR2 from the germline V gene are SGHAT and FQNNGV. The CDR3 coding sequence is TGTGCCAGCAGCAAACGACAGCACTATGGCTACACCTTC. Translated, it gives CASSKRQHYGYTF.

The gene calls are TRBV4-1 and TRBJ2-1; 9 nucleotides align to TRBD2. CDR1 and CDR2 (germline): MGHRA, YSYEKL. Losses at the gene ends were 8 bases for V and 4 bases for J; bases not matched to a gene: 6. This CDR3 region has 14 residues. CDR3 nucleotides: TGCGCCAGCGGCCGACTAGCGGATTACAATGAGCAGTTCTTC. This codes for CASGRLADYNEQFF.

V is TRBV9 and J is TRBJ1-1; 8 nucleotides line up with TRBD1. J was trimmed by 7 bases and V by 3 bases; bases with no gene match: 5. The CDR3 is 13 residues long. Germline V gene data show CDR1 as SGDLS and CDR2 as YYNGEE. The CDR3 region has the DNA TGTGCCAGCAGCGGGACAGGGTGGGGTGAAGCTTTCTTT. This encodes CASSGTGWGEAFF.

This clonotype appeared a few times. The CDR3 loop is CSAKDRDRVHEQYF. The CDR3 nucleotides are TGCAGTGCCAAAGACCGGGACAGGGTCCACGAGCAGTACTTC. The chain joins TRBV20-1 to TRBJ2-7; 9 bases fit TRBD1. V was clipped by 6 bases and J by 5 bases; unmatched bases: 11. The CDR3 contains 14 residues. Germline-derived CDR1 and CDR2 are DFQATT and SNEGSKA (reference sequence).

This clonotype was counted only a few times. CDR3 DNA: TGCAGTGCTCCCTTTAAACAGGGGAACACTGAAGCTTTCTTT. As protein: CSAPFKQGNTEAFF. The V gene is TRBV20-1, the J gene TRBJ1-1, with D possibly TRBD1 on 6 matching bases. This CDR3 is 14 amino acids long. The V and J ends lost 5 bases and 1 base respectively, with 14 bases between them. In germline, CDR1 is DFQATT, CDR2 SNEGSKA (reference sequence).

This chain joins TRBV24-1 and TRBJ2-3, with D unclear. This CDR3 is built from 16 residues. V was pared by 4 bases and J by 1 base, with 14 bases between. CDR1 and CDR2 (germline): KGHDR, SFDVKD. The CDR3 bases are TGTGCCACCAGTGACCTGACACCGTTTGGCACAGATACGCAGTATTTT. Amino acids: CATSDLTPFGTDTQYF.

This clonotype was counted at least ten times. The chain links TRBV9 to TRBJ2-7, with D possibly being TRBD2 (5 bases). From germline, CDR1 is SGDLS and CDR2 YYNGEE. V was trimmed by 4 bases and J by 0 bases, leaving 11 bases between them. This CDR3 is built from 14 residues. In DNA form, the CDR3 reads TGTGCCAGCAGCACTACGGACTCCTCCTACGAGCAGTACTTC. This sequence encodes CASSTTDSSYEQYF.

This clonotype was counted between two and nine times. This sequence joins TRBV28 and TRBJ2-7; 10 bases match TRBD2. Germline values: CDR1 MDHEN, CDR2 SYDVKM. The J segment lost 2 bases and the V segment lost 9 bases, leaving 10 bases of the junction unmatched. This CDR3 is 15 amino acids long. The CDR3: CASLPGLAGAYEQYF. CDR3 nucleotides: TGTGCCAGTCTACCTGGGCTAGCGGGAGCCTACGAGCAGTACTTC.

This chain uses TRBV12-3 or TRBV12-4 with TRBJ2-3; D unclear. This CDR3 spans 16 amino acids. Trimming stripped 6 bases from V and 0 bases from J, with 16 bases between. The CDR3 reads CASSSPSAASTDTQYF. The CDR3 nucleotides read TGTGCCAGCAGCTCTCCTTCGGCAGCTAGCACAGATACGCAGTATTTT.

About this clonotype itself: A read error is possible here, since a much larger clone lies one base away. The rearrangement links TRBV29-1 to TRBJ2-1; D gene unclear. The CDR3 sequence is 12 residues long. V was pared by 5 bases and J by 7 bases, with 12 bases between. CDR1 and CDR2 (germline): SQVTM, ANQGSEA. CDR3 in DNA: TGCAGCGTTCCGAATTTGGTGAATGAGCAGTTCTTC. Protein: CSVPNLVNEQFF.

This clonotype has only one observation. One end of the junction fails to match germline, which may point to a read error. This chain links TRBV27 with TRBJ2-5; TRBD2 might be the D (5 bases). Germline CDR1 and CDR2: MNHEY and SMNVEV (reference sequence). The CDR3 totals 14 residues. As DNA, the CDR3 is TGTGCCAGCAGTTTATTAGGAGCGGAAGAGACCCGGTACTTC. Amino acids: CASSLLGAEETRYF.

The chain recombines TRBV4-1 with TRBJ2-2, with D perhaps matching TRBD1 (6 bases). The CDR3 extends over 14 amino acids. Trimming pared 8 bases from V and 6 bases from J, leaving 16 bases between. In germline, CDR1 is MGHRA, CDR2 YSYEKL. The CDR3 coding sequence is TGCGCCAGCCGCGACAGGATACTCGCCGGGGAGCTGTTTTTT. Translating gives CASRDRILAGELFF.

This clonotype has a single count. It may be a read error: a sequence one base away is much more abundant. This rearrangement joins TRBV4-1 to TRBJ2-7; D is unclear. In germline, CDR1 is MGHRA, CDR2 YSYEKL. The CDR3 is 14 amino acids. In DNA, the CDR3 is TGCGCCAGCAGCCAAGTTCGCAACCCCTACGAGCGGTACTTC. Amino acid sequence: CASSQVRNPYERYF.

This clonotype came up a few times. The chain joins TRBV28 to TRBJ1-2; D is unclear. The germline V gene has CDR1 MDHEN and CDR2 SYDVKM. V was trimmed by 2 bases and J by 6 bases, leaving 7 bases between them. The CDR3 extends over 12 amino acids. Here the CDR3 reads CASSLVVDGYTF. The CDR3 DNA sequence: TGTGCCAGCAGTTTAGTTGTTGATGGCTACACCTTC.

This clonotype was counted only a few times. V and J are TRBV7-9 and TRBJ2-1; TRBD2 aligns across 11 bases. The trim removed 5 bases at V and 8 bases at J, leaving 8 bases unmatched. Germline values: CDR1 SEHNR, CDR2 FQNEAQ (reference sequence). The CDR3 has 15 amino acids. This chain's CDR3 is CASSARTSGLDEQFF. DNA of the CDR3: TGTGCCAGCAGCGCCAGGACTAGCGGGCTCGATGAGCAGTTCTTC.